Below, 24 T cell receptor beta chains from the same sample are listed, as sequenced in a study of blood T cell repertoires in COVID-19. The data were produced by immunoSEQ multiplex PCR, yet TCRdb's version contains in-frame clones alone and is incomplete. The sample has around 300,000 clones, over 75% seen once. What was sequenced was peripheral blood. Receptors originate from a woman aged 50 to 65 with active or convalescent COVID-19.

This rearrangement joins TRBV7-2 to TRBJ1-1; D is undetermined. Between the trimmed V and J ends, which lost 1 base and 5 bases, there was a span of 8 bases. In germline, CDR1 is SGHTA, CDR2 FQGNSA. The CDR3 sequence is 13 residues long. This CDR3 reads CASSLVASTEAFF. The CDR3 DNA reads TGTGCCAGCAGCTTAGTCGCTAGTACTGAAGCTTTCTTT. The variable domain in full, completed from reference TRBV7-2 and TRBJ1-1, reads GAGVSQSPSNKVTEKGKDVELRCDPISGHTALYWYRQSLGQGLEFLIYFQGNSAPDKSGLPSDRFSAERTGGSVSTLTIQRTQQEDSAVYLCASSLVASTEAFFGQGTRLTVV.

This chain joins TRBV7-2 and TRBJ2-7, with unresolved D. V lost 4 bases and J 2 bases, leaving 15 bases between the germline ends. Germline-derived CDR1 and CDR2 are SGHTA and FQGNSA. The CDR3 has 15 amino acids. CDR3 amino acids: CASSSQFSSTYEQYF. In DNA, the CDR3 is TGTGCCAGCAGCTCACAGTTCTCCTCCACCTACGAGCAGTACTTC.

This clone is a singleton in its sample. The chain joins TRBV5-1 to TRBJ2-2, with 8 bases that match TRBD1. The germline V gene has CDR1 SGHRS and CDR2 YFSETQ. The trim removed 6 bases at V and 1 base at J, leaving 14 bases unmatched. CDR3 length: 18 residues. DNA of the CDR3: TGCGCCAGCACCTCTCTAGGGGTCGACAGGGGGAACACCGGGGAGCTGTTTTTT. Its translation: CASTSLGVDRGNTGELFF.

This chain connects TRBV30 to TRBJ1-2, with 9 positions matching TRBD1. The CDR3 consists of 13 residues. Trimming cost V 1 base and J 7 bases; bases outside gene matches: 4. CDR1 is GTSNPN, CDR2 SVGIG, per germline (reference sequence). CDR3 protein: CAWSGQGGGGYTF. The CDR3 coding sequence is TGTGCCTGGAGTGGACAGGGGGGAGGTGGCTACACCTTC.

This chain joins TRBV19 and TRBJ1-4, with TRBD1 matching 9 bases. Germline lookup yields CDR1 LNHDA and CDR2 SQIVND (reference sequence). The length of the CDR3 is 16 residues. V shed 3 bases, J shed 8 bases, and the junction held 10 bases outside the gene matches. CDR3 sequence (DNA): TGTGCCAGTAGTATTTCCGTGGGGACAGGGATAGAAAAACTGTTTTTT. It codes for CASSISVGTGIEKLFF.

This chain joins TRBV9 and TRBJ2-7; 7 nucleotides align to TRBD2. Germline V CDR1 and CDR2: SGDLS, YYNGEE. The CDR3 is 13 amino acids. The ends lost 4 bases at V and 7 bases at J; junction bases unmatched: 8. The CDR3 spells CASSLGGSLEQYF. DNA of the CDR3: TGTGCCAGCAGCCTCGGGGGGTCTCTTGAGCAGTACTTC.

The chain couples TRBV19 to TRBJ1-2; 12 bases agree with TRBD1. Germline V lookup: CDR1 LNHDA, CDR2 SQIVND (reference sequence). The CDR3 sequence is 16 residues long. V trimming: 0 bases; J trimming: 8 bases; junction bases outside the gene matches: 7. The CDR3 DNA is TGTGCCAGTAGTATAGATGGGACAGGGGGCCTAAGAGGCTACACCTTC. As protein: CASSIDGTGGLRGYTF. Full variable domain (remainder filled in from reference TRBV19 and TRBJ1-2): DGGITQSPKYLFRKEGQNVTLSCEQNLNHDAMYWYRQDPGQGLRLIYYSQIVNDFQKGDIAEGYSVSREKKESFPLTVTSAQKNPTAFYLCASSIDGTGGLRGYTFGSGTRLTVV.

The V call is TRBV5-1, the J call TRBJ1-1; TRBD1 might be the D (6 bases). The CDR3 runs to 16 residues. Germline assignment: CDR1 SGHRS and CDR2 YFSETQ. The germline V and J ends were trimmed by 1 base and 1 base, with 14 bases remaining between them. The CDR3 DNA sequence: TGCGCCAGCAGCTTGAGGGGGGGCGCTGGGAACACTGAAGCTTTCTTT. Protein: CASSLRGGAGNTEAFF.

This clone was seen a single time. The chain carries TRBV4-3 and TRBJ1-2, with a possible D match to TRBD1 (6 bases). The CDR3 spans 16 residues. The V end lost 3 bases, the J end lost 0 bases, and 14 bases lay between the germline ends. Germline CDR1 LGHNA, CDR2 YSLEER. This CDR3 reads CASSQRTGLTNYGYTF. CDR3 coding DNA: TGCGCCAGCAGCCAGCGCACAGGGCTTACTAACTATGGCTACACCTTC.

V and J are TRBV18 and TRBJ2-1; D ambiguous. CDR1 and CDR2 from the germline V gene are KGHSH and LQKENI. V was trimmed by 1 base and J by 8 bases, leaving 12 bases between them. The length of the CDR3 is 14 residues. CDR3 protein: CASSPLATYHEQFF. As DNA, the CDR3 is TGTGCCAGCTCACCACTAGCAACGTACCATGAGCAGTTCTTC.

The chain combines TRBV18 with TRBJ2-1; 8 bases are shared with TRBD1. V trimming: 2 bases; J trimming: 5 bases; junction bases outside the gene matches: 5. In germline, CDR1 is KGHSH, CDR2 LQKENI. The CDR3 covers 15 residues. The chain's CDR3 is CASSPFRGQDNEQFF. The CDR3, as DNA: TGTGCCAGCTCACCATTTAGGGGACAGGACAATGAGCAGTTCTTC.

The chain uses TRBV5-1 and TRBJ2-7; TRBD1 agrees at 8 bases. The CDR3 runs 13 residues. The germline V gene has CDR1 SGHRS and CDR2 YFSETQ. V dropped 3 bases and J dropped 6; count of bases not matched to a gene: 5. The CDR3 here is CASSWGQATEQYF. The CDR3, as DNA: TGCGCCAGCAGCTGGGGACAGGCGACCGAGCAGTACTTC.

In this sample, this clone turned up once. The chain is built from TRBV4-3 and TRBJ1-1; 7 bases align to TRBD1. There are 15 residues in the CDR3. V shed 0 bases and J 5 bases; nucleotides not matched to a gene: 6. The germline gives CDR1 LGHNA, CDR2 YSLEER. For the CDR3, the DNA is TGCGCCAGCAGCCAAGATCTTTCAGGGGGGACTGAAGCTTTCTTT. Translated, it gives CASSQDLSGGTEAFF.

The chain joins TRBV19 to TRBJ2-2, with 9 bases that match TRBD1. The CDR3 runs 15 residues. Germline CDR1 is LNHDA and CDR2 is SQIVND (reference sequence). J was trimmed by 3 bases and V by 5 bases; bases with no gene match: 4. The DNA of the CDR3 is TGTGCCAGTAGTCGGACAGGGGTGGACACCGGGGAGCTGTTTTTT. Its translation: CASSRTGVDTGELFF.

V usage is TRBV5-1 and J usage is TRBJ1-1; 11 positions agree with TRBD1. The CDR3 has 16 amino acids. Germline V lookup: CDR1 SGHRS, CDR2 YFSETQ. J was trimmed by 4 bases and V by 4 bases; bases with no gene match: 9. The CDR3 bases are TGCGCCAGCAGCAAGGACCTGGGACAGGGGGGCACTGAAGCTTTCTTT. Its translation is CASSKDLGQGGTEAFF.

The V and J genes are TRBV7-2 and TRBJ1-1; D is uncertain. This CDR3 has 17 residues. V lost 1 base, J lost 0 bases, and 15 bases lay in between. Germline V CDR1 and CDR2: SGHTA, FQGNSA. CDR3 amino acids: CASSLVEGPRLNTEAFF. DNA for the CDR3: TGTGCCAGCAGCTTAGTTGAGGGCCCGCGACTGAACACTGAAGCTTTCTTT.

The chain has TRBV19 and TRBJ1-1, with D possibly TRBD1 on 5 matching bases. The V end was cut by 7 bases, the J end by 3 bases, with 15 bases between. Germline V gives CDR1 LNHDA, CDR2 SQIVND (reference sequence). This CDR3 spans 14 amino acids. As DNA, the CDR3 is TGTGCCAGTACTAGGGTCCGGGGGGACACTGAAGCTTTCTTT. Translating gives CASTRVRGDTEAFF.

The V gene is TRBV4-3, the J gene TRBJ2-2; D is ambiguous. The CDR3 runs 16 residues. The ends were cut back, 0 bases at V and 1 base at J, with 9 bases in the middle. Germline V gene lookup returns CDR1 LGHNA and CDR2 YSLEER. CDR3 nucleotide sequence: TGCGCCAGCAGCCAAGAGTTGTCTTTGAACACCGGGGAGCTGTTTTTT. Amino acids: CASSQELSLNTGELFF.

The chain carries TRBV7-2 and TRBJ1-1; possible D gene TRBD1, 5 bases. This CDR3 region has 16 residues. CDR1 and CDR2 (germline): SGHTA, FQGNSA. Trimming cost V 5 bases and J 4 bases, with 20 bases left between them. The chain's CDR3 is CASSPRGIAGGTEAFF. For the CDR3, the DNA is TGTGCCAGCAGCCCGAGGGGAATCGCGGGGGGCACTGAAGCTTTCTTT.

The J gene is TRBJ1-1, the V gene TRBV6-6; possible D gene TRBD1, 5 bases. V was pared by 3 bases and J by 4 bases, with 15 bases between. The length of the CDR3 is 15 residues. The germline V gene encodes CDR1 MNHNY and CDR2 SVGAGI (reference sequence). The CDR3 DNA follows: TGTGCCAGCAGTTATAGAGTTTTAGGGGCCACTGAAGCTTTCTTT. This translates into CASSYRVLGATEAFF.

The chain uses TRBV11-3 and TRBJ1-1, with D perhaps matching TRBD1 (5 bases). This CDR3 is 12 amino acids long. Germline V CDR1 and CDR2: SGHNT, YENEEA. Deletions cut 0 bases from V and 9 bases from J, with 8 bases between. DNA for the CDR3: TGTGCCAGCAGCTTAGATAAGGGGAAAGCTTTCTTT. Its translation is CASSLDKGKAFF.

J is TRBJ1-2 and V is TRBV28, with 8 bases that match TRBD1. The CDR3 totals 15 residues. Germline V gene data show CDR1 as MDHEN and CDR2 as SYDVKM. Unmatched junction bases numbered 12, after V lost 5 bases and J lost 7 bases. CDR3 in DNA: TGTGCCAGCAGTCCTACCAGGGGGCCCCTCGGTGGCTACACCTTC. This codes for CASSPTRGPLGGYTF.

This chain joins TRBV18 and TRBJ2-3, with D possibly TRBD2 on 6 matching bases. The CDR3 loop spans 22 amino acids. Germline loops: CDR1 KGHSH, CDR2 LQKENI. V was pared by 3 bases and J by 4 bases, with 35 bases between. This chain's CDR3 is CASSPANTAGRAFVKGSDTQYF. CDR3 DNA: TGTGCCAGCTCACCTGCTAACACGGCGGGACGCGCGTTTGTCAAAGGTTCAGATACGCAGTATTTT. Full variable domain (missing parts from reference TRBV18 and TRBJ2-3): NAGVMQNPRHLVRRRGQEARLRCSPMKGHSHVYWYRQLPEEGLKFMVYLQKENIIDESGMPKERFSAEFPKEGPSILRIQQVVRGDSAAYFCASSPANTAGRAFVKGSDTQYFGPGTRLTVL.

The V gene is TRBV28, the J gene TRBJ2-1, with 7 positions matching TRBD2. The V segment lost 5 bases and the J segment 2 bases; nucleotides outside the gene matches: 9. The CDR3 is 16 amino acids. Per the germline V gene, CDR1 is MDHEN and CDR2 is SYDVKM. CDR3 sequence: CASSATSAKTYNEQFF. In DNA form, the CDR3 reads TGTGCCAGCAGTGCTACTAGCGCTAAGACCTACAATGAGCAGTTCTTC. The full variable domain, in which reference TRBV28 and TRBJ2-1 provide the parts outside the CDR3, is DVKVTQSSRYLVKRTGEKVFLECVQDMDHENMFWYRQDPGLGLRLIYFSYDVKMKEKGDIPEGYSVSREKKERFSLILESASTNQTSMYLCASSATSAKTYNEQFFGPGTRLTVL.